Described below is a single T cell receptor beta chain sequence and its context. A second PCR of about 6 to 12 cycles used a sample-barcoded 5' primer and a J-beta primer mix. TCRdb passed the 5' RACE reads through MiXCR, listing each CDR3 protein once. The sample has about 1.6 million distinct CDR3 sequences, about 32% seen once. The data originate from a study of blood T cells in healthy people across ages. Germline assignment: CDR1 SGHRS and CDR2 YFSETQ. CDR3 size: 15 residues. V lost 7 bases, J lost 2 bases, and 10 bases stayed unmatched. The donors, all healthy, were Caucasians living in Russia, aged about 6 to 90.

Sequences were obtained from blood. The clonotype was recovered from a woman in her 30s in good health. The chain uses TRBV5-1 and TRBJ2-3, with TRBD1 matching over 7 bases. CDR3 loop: CASSSRGQVTDTQYF. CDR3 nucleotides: TGCGCCAGCTCTTCGAGGGGGCAGGTCACAGATACGCAGTATTTT.